This T cell receptor beta chain is from a study of Tregs in tolerant kidney transplant recipients. About the research overall: The nonmyeloablative bone marrow transplants came from related graft donors, with transient mixed chimerism.

Measured with immunoSEQ multiplex PCR; TCRdb has only the in-frame clones, and not every one. Of about 69,000 clones detected, approximately 91% appear once; the ten largest clones hold more than 0.35%. Study findings and constraints: The small number of patients limits these findings pending further validation. Antigen-driven expansion was suggested because donor-specific Tregs expanded more than all Tregs in tolerant patients.

Unstimulated regulatory T cells (CD4+CD25+CD127-), CD4+CD25- non-regulatory cells, CD4 and CD8 cells were FACS-sorted from thawed PBMCs. This clone was observed a single time. Its antigen is still unknown. This CDR3 has 14 residues. Germline loops: CDR1 SGHRS, CDR2 YFSETQ. V lost 3 bases and J lost 4, with 11 bases in between. Material: CD4+ T cells from blood, obtained before the transplant. The receptor's source is a human donor who received a combined kidney and bone marrow transplant. The chain recombines TRBV5-1 with TRBJ1-3, with D possibly being TRBD1 (6 bases). The CDR3 spells CASSYTGLGNTIYF. The DNA for the CDR3 is TGCGCCAGCAGCTACACAGGGCTAGGAAACACCATATATTTT. Full variable domain (remainder filled in from reference TRBV5-1 and TRBJ1-3): KAGVTQTPRYLIKTRGQQVTLSCSPISGHRSVSWYQQTPGQGLQFLFEYFSETQRNKGNFPGRFSGRQFSNSRSEMNVSTLELGDSALYLCASSYTGLGNTIYFGEGSWLTVV.